These T cell receptor beta chains were read from a single sample in a study of a mutant IDH1 vaccine in newly diagnosed glioma. Assay used: immunoSEQ multiplex PCR; TCRdb lists only in-frame clones, some missing. This table has 35,000 to 45,000 clones, roughly 84% appearing once. No antigens are known for them. The specimen was PBMCs, collected from a glioma patient whose treatment included an IDH1 peptide vaccine. The source is a woman between 50 and 59 years old with glioma. Each CDR3 is given with its conserved first and last residue.

v_gene,j_gene,CDR3aa
TRBV19,TRBJ2-5,CASSSDSLLTQYF
TRBV5-1,TRBJ2-2,CASSRAGNTGELFF
TRBV30,TRBJ1-1,CAWSFRGQGTLAFF
TRBV28,TRBJ2-2,CATLITGELFF
TRBV5-1,TRBJ2-3,CASSPGQLSSTDTQYF
TRBV9,TRBJ2-3,CASSPGLWDTQYF
TRBV29-1,TRBJ1-2,CSVQRNYGYTF
TRBV10-3,TRBJ2-7,CAISETYEQYF
TRBV25-1,TRBJ1-2,CASSEWRSGGYTF
TRBV13,TRBJ2-7,CASSPLGTSGYYEQYF
TRBV19,TRBJ2-5,CASSGQGAKETQYF
TRBV5-5,TRBJ1-3,CASSFGNTIYF
TRBV18,TRBJ1-1,CASSPQGGKAFF
TRBV6-5,TRBJ1-1,CASSWRQGRTEAFF
TRBV6-1,TRBJ1-1,CASRPPGNTEAFF
TRBV10-3,TRBJ1-2,CAMTEARPKNIYGYTF
TRBV2,TRBJ1-1,CASMLTAEAFF
TRBV20-1,TRBJ2-5,CSARVKETQYF
TRBV6-1,TRBJ2-1,CASSEFDRGSDEQFF
TRBV7-2,TRBJ2-1,CASRVPGLPYNEQFF
TRBV9,TRBJ1-1,CASSVEQGWSEAFF
TRBV5-1,TRBJ1-1,CASSLADGRTRDTEAFF
TRBV11-1,TRBJ1-1,CASTKTGENTEAFF
TRBV20-1,TRBJ2-7,CSAFRGDEQYF
TRBV5-1,TRBJ1-1,CASSLATVNTEAFF
TRBV27,TRBJ2-1,CASSPGLEIYNEQFF
TRBV19,TRBJ2-2,CASSIVRTGAGELFF